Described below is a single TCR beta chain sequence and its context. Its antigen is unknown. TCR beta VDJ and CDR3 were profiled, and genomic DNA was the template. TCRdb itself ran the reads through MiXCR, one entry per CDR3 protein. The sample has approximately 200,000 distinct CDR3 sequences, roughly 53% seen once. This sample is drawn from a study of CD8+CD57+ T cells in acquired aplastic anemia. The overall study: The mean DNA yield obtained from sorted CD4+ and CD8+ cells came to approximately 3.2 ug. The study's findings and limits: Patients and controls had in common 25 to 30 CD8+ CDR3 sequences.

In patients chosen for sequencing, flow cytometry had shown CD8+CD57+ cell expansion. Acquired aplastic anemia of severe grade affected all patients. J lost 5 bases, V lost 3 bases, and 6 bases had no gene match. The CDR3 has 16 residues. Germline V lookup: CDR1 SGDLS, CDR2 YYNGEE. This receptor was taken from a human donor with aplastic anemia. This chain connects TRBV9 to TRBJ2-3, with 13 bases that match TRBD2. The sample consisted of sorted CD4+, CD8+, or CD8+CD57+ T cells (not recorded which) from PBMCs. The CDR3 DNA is TGTGCCAGCAGCGCCACTAGCGGGGGGGACGGAGATACGCAGTATTTT. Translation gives CASSATSGGDGDTQYF.